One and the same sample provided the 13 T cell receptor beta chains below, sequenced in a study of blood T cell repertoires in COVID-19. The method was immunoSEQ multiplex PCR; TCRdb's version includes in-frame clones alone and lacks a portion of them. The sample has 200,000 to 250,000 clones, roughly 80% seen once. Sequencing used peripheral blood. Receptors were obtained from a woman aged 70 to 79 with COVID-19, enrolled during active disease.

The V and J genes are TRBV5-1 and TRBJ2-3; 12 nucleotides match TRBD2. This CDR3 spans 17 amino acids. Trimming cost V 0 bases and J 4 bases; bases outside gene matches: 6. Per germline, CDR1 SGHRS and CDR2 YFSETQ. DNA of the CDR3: TGCGCCAGCAGCTTGGCCTCTAGCGGGAGGGGATCAGATACGCAGTATTTT. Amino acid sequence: CASSLASSGRGSDTQYF.

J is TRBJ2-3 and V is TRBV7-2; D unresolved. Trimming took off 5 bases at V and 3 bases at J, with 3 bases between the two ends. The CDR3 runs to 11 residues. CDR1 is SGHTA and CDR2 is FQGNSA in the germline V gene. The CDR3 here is CASSPTDTQYF. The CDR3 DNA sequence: TGTGCCAGCAGCCCAACAGATACGCAGTATTTT. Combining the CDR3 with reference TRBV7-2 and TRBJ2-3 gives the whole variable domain GAGVSQSPSNKVTEKGKDVELRCDPISGHTALYWYRQSLGQGLEFLIYFQGNSAPDKSGLPSDRFSAERTGGSVSTLTIQRTQQEDSAVYLCASSPTDTQYFGPGTRLTVL.

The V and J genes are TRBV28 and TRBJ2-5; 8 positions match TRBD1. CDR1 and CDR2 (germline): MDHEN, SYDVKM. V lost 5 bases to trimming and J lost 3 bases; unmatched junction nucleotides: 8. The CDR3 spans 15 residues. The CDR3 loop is CASSTRTGLKETQYF. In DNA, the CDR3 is TGTGCCAGCAGTACTCGGACAGGGCTTAAAGAGACCCAGTACTTC. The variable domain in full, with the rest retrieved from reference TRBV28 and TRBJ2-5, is DVKVTQSSRYLVKRTGEKVFLECVQDMDHENMFWYRQDPGLGLRLIYFSYDVKMKEKGDIPEGYSVSREKKERFSLILESASTNQTSMYLCASSTRTGLKETQYFGPGTRLLVL.

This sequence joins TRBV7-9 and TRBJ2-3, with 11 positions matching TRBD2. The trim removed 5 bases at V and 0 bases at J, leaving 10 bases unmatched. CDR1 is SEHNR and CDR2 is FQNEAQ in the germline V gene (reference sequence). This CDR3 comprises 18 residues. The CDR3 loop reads CASSGGSGTSGSTDTQYF. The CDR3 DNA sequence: TGTGCCAGCAGCGGGGGTTCCGGGACTAGCGGAAGCACAGATACGCAGTATTTT.

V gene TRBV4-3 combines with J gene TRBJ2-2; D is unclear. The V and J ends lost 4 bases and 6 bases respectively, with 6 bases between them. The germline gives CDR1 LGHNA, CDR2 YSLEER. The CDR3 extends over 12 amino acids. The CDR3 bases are TGCGCCAGCAGCCGCGAACCCGGGGAGCTGTTTTTT. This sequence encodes CASSREPGELFF.

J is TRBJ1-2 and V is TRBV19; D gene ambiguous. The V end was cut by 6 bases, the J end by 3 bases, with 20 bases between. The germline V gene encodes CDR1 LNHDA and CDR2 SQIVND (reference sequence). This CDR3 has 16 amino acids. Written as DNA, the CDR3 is TGTGCCAGTAGGCGAGTAGGAAACGCCGGAGACTATGGCTACACCTTC. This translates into CASRRVGNAGDYGYTF.

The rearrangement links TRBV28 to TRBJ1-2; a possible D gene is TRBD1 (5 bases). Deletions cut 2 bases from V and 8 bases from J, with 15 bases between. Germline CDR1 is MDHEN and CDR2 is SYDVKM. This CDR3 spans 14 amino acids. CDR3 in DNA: TGTGCCAGCAGTTTACGCGGGACGGCGGGGGGCTACACCTTC. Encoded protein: CASSLRGTAGGYTF.

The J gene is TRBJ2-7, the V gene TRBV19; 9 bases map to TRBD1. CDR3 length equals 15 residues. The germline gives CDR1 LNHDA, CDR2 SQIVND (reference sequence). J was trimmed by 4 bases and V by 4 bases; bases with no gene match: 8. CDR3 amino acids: CASSTPGQGIYEQYF. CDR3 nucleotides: TGTGCCAGTAGTACCCCGGGACAGGGAATTTACGAGCAGTACTTC.

For the CDR3, the DNA is TGTGCCAGCAGTTACAGCGGACTAGCACAACGGGAGCAGTACTTC. Protein product: CASSYSGLAQREQYF. This chain joins TRBV6-5 and TRBJ2-7, with 8 bases matching TRBD2. The germline CDR1 and CDR2 sequences are MNHEY and SVGAGI. This CDR3 has 15 residues. V lost 2 bases to trimming and J lost 7 bases; unmatched junction nucleotides: 10.

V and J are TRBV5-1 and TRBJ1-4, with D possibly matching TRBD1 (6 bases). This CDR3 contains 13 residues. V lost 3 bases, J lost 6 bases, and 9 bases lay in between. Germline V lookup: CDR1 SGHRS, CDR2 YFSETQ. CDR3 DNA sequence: TGCGCCAGCAGCTCAGGGGTCGATGAAAAACTGTTTTTT. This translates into CASSSGVDEKLFF.

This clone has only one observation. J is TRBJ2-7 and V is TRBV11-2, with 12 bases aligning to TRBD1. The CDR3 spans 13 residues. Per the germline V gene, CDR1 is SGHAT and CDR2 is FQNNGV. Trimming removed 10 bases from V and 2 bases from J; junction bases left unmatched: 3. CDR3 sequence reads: CATGTGGAYEQYF. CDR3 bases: TGTGCCACCGGGACAGGGGGCGCCTACGAGCAGTACTTC.

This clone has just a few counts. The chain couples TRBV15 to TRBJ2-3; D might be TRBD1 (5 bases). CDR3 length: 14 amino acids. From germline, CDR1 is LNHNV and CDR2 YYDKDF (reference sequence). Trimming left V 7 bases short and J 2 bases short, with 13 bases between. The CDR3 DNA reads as TGTGCCACCAAAAAGGGGCGGACCACAGATACGCAGTATTTT. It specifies CATKKGRTTDTQYF.

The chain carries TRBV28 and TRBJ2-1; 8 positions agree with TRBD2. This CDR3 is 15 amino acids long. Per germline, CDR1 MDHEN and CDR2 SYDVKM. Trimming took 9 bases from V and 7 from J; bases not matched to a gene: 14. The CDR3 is CASAEAGELGNEQFF. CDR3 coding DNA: TGTGCCAGTGCCGAAGCGGGAGAGCTGGGTAATGAGCAGTTCTTC.